These T cell receptor beta chains were read from a single sample in a study of spatial heterogeneity in lung cancer. TCRdb fed the 5' RACE reads into MiXCR, producing one record per CDR3 protein. This sample has about 23,000 distinct CDR3 sequences, with 4% to 6% found just once. Sequences were derived from PBMCs, sampled at surgery. The source is a male donor with early-stage non-small cell lung cancer. The CDR3 runs from the conserved cysteine through the conserved F or W. D genes are given only for firm matches. Rows give clone size only sometimes, using once, few, many, or a class for an expanded clone.

j_call v_call clone_size d_call cdr3_aa cdr3_nt
TRBJ2-1 TRBV5-4 many . CASSFGKLGNEQFF TGTGCCAGCAGCTTCGGGAAGTTGGGCAATGAGCAGTTCTTC
TRBJ1-6 TRBV28 . . CASSLQRLQGNYNSPLHF TGTGCCAGCAGTTTACAAAGACTCCAGGGGAATTATAATTCACCCCTCCACTTT
TRBJ1-4 TRBV2 many . CASSLAQGPNEKLFF TGTGCCAGCAGTCTCGCCCAGGGACCTAATGAAAAACTGTTTTTT
TRBJ2-2 TRBV7-9 many TRBD2 CASSTYRDGTSYTGELFF TGTGCCAGCAGCACTTACAGGGACGGGACTAGCTACACCGGGGAGCTGTTTTTT
TRBJ2-3 TRBV11-3 many . CASSFTRSDTQYF TGTGCCAGCAGCTTTACCAGATCAGATACGCAGTATTTT
TRBJ2-1 TRBV20-1 many TRBD2 CSARARTSGINEQFF TGCAGTGCTAGGGCACGGACTAGCGGGATCAATGAGCAGTTCTTC
TRBJ1-1 TRBV6-5 many . CASSRTAREAFF TGTGCCAGCAGCCGGACAGCACGTGAAGCTTTCTTT
TRBJ2-1 TRBV7-2 medium-sized TRBD2 CASSLGLGYNEQFF TGTGCCAGCAGCTTGGGACTAGGTTACAATGAGCAGTTCTTC
TRBJ2-2 TRBV7-2 many TRBD2 CASSVASGSRAGELFF TGTGCCAGCAGCGTGGCTAGCGGGAGCCGGGCCGGGGAGCTGTTTTTT
TRBJ2-7 TRBV20-1 many . CSGGQASGSYEQYF TGCAGCGGGGGCCAGGCTAGCGGAAGCTACGAGCAGTACTTC
TRBJ1-3 TRBV29-1 many . CSVEGGQAGNTIYF TGCAGCGTTGAGGGGGGGCAGGCTGGAAACACCATATATTTT
TRBJ1-1 TRBV6-5 . . CASSAQRNTEAFF TGTGCCAGCAGCGCACAGCGGAACACTGAAGCTTTCTTT
TRBJ2-3 TRBV12-3/TRBV12-4 many . CASSLSTSTDTQYF TGTGCCAGCAGTTTGTCCACTAGCACAGATACGCAGTATTTT
TRBJ1-1 TRBV12-3/TRBV12-4 . . CASTGRTNTEAFF TGTGCCAGCACAGGACGGACGAACACTGAAGCTTTCTTT
TRBJ2-5 TRBV6-1 many . CASSGRTLETQYF TGTGCCAGCAGTGGACGGACCTTGGAGACCCAGTACTTC
TRBJ2-2 TRBV14 many . CASSKGNQLVGELFF TGTGCCAGCAGCAAAGGGAACCAATTGGTCGGGGAGCTGTTTTTT
TRBJ2-3 TRBV6-6 medium-sized . CASSLTDTQYF TGTGCCAGCAGTCTCACAGATACGCAGTATTTT
TRBJ1-2 TRBV7-9 many TRBD1 CASSAGQERVYGYTF TGTGCCAGCAGCGCTGGACAGGAGAGGGTCTATGGCTACACCTTC
TRBJ2-3 TRBV5-1 medium-sized TRBD2 CASSFNGAGGSTDTQYF TGCGCCAGCAGCTTCAACGGGGCGGGAGGAAGCACAGATACGCAGTATTTT
TRBJ2-7 TRBV6-2/TRBV6-3 many . CASSYSRGGAQEQYF TGTGCCAGCAGTTACTCCCGCGGGGGCGCACAGGAGCAGTACTTC
TRBJ2-3 TRBV4-1 many TRBD2 CASSQRISGLAGGSTDTQYF TGCGCCAGCAGCCAACGAATCTCCGGACTAGCGGGGGGGAGCACAGATACGCAGTATTTT
TRBJ1-5 TRBV5-6 many . CASSLGLANQPQHF TGTGCCAGCAGCTTGGGCCTGGCCAATCAGCCCCAGCATTTT
TRBJ2-3 TRBV5-1 many TRBD2 CASRGVAGPSTDTQYF TGCGCCAGCAGGGGAGTAGCGGGGCCTAGCACAGATACGCAGTATTTT
TRBJ2-3 TRBV28 many . CASSLSQRRADTQYF TGTGCCAGCAGTTTATCCCAACGACGGGCAGATACGCAGTATTTT
TRBJ2-3 TRBV20-1 . TRBD2 CSAGLAGGLTYTDTQYF TGCAGTGCTGGATTAGCGGGAGGGCTAACCTACACAGATACGCAGTATTTT
TRBJ1-5 TRBV18 many . CASSPDRNQPQHF TGTGCCAGCTCCCCGGACCGTAATCAGCCCCAGCATTTT
TRBJ1-5 TRBV6-7 . TRBD1 CASRRGDRYCNQPQHF TGTGCCAGCAGGAGAGGGGACAGGTACTGCAATCAGCCCCAGCATTTT
TRBJ2-7 TRBV29-1 . TRBD1 CSAQTGQGSYEQYF TGCAGCGCCCAAACGGGACAGGGGTCCTACGAGCAGTACTTC
TRBJ1-4 TRBV6-1 many . CASSEGLWASEKLFF TGTGCCAGCAGTGAAGGCCTTTGGGCAAGTGAAAAACTGTTTTTT